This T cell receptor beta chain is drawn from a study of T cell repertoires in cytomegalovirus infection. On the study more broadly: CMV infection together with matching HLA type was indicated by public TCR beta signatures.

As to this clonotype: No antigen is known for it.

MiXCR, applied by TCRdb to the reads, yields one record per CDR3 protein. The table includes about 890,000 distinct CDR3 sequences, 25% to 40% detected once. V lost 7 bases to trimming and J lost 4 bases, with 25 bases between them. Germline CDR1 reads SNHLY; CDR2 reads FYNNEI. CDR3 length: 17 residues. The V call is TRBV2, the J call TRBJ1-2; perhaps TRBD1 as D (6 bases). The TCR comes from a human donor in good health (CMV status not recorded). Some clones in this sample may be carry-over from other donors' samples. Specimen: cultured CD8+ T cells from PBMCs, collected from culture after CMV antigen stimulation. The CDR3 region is CASTSGRGVGATYGYTF. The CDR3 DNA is TGTGCCAGCACCAGCGGACGGGGAGTGGGGGCTACCTATGGCTACACCTTC.